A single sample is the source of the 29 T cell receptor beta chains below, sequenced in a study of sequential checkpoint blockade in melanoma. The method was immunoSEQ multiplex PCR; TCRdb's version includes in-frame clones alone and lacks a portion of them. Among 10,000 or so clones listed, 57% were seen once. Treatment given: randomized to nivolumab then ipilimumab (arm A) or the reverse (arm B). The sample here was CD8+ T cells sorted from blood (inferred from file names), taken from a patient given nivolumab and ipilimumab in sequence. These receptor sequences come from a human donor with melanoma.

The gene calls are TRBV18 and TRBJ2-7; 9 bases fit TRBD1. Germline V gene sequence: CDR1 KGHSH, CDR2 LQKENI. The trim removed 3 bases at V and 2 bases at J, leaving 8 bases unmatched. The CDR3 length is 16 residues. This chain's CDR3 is CASSPNSGQGTYEQYF. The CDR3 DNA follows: TGTGCCAGCTCACCTAACTCGGGACAGGGAACCTACGAGCAGTACTTC.

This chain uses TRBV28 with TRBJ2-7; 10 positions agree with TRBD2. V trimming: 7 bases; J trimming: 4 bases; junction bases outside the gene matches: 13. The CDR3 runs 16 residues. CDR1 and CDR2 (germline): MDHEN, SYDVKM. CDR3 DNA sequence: TGTGCCAGCACCGTAGCGGGGGGCGGGAGAGAGTACGAGCAGTACTTC. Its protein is CASTVAGGGREYEQYF.

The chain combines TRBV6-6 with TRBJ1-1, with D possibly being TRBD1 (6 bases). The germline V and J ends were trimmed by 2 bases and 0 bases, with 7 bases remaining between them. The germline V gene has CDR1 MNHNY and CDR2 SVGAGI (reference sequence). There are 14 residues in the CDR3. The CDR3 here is CASSYGGLNTEAFF. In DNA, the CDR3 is TGTGCCAGCAGTTACGGGGGCCTGAACACTGAAGCTTTCTTT.

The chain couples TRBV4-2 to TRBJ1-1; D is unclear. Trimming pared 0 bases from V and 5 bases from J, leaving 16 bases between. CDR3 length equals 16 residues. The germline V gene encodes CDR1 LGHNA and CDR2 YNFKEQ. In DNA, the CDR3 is TGTGCCAGCAGCCAAGATCCGGGATCCGGGTGGACTGAAGCTTTCTTT. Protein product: CASSQDPGSGWTEAFF.

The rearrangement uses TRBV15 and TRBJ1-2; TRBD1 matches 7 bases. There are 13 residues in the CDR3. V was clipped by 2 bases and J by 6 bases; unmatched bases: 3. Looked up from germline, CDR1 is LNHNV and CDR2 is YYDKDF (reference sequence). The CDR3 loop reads CATSRPRGNGYTF. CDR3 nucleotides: TGTGCCACCAGCAGACCCAGGGGGAATGGCTACACCTTC.

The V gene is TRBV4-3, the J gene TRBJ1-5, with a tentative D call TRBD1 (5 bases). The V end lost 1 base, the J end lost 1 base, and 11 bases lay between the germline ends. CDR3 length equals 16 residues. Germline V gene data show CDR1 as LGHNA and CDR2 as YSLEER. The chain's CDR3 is CASSQATGLSNQPQHF. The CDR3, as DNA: TGCGCCAGCAGCCAAGCTACAGGACTAAGCAATCAGCCCCAGCATTTT.

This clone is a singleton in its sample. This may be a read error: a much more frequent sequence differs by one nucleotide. The DNA of the CDR3 is TGTGCCAGCAGCAAAACGGGGACAGAACTTAATCAGCCCCAGCATTTT. This encodes CASSKTGTELNQPQHF. The chain recombines TRBV7-9 with TRBJ1-5; 7 bases line up with TRBD1. V lost 5 bases to trimming and J lost 4 bases; unmatched junction nucleotides: 11. From germline, CDR1 is SEHNR and CDR2 FQNEAQ (reference sequence). CDR3 length: 16 amino acids. The full variable domain, its missing parts supplied by reference TRBV7-9 and TRBJ1-5, is DTGVSQNPRHKITKRGQNVTFRCDPISEHNRLYWYRQTLGQGPEFLTYFQNEAQLEKSRLLSDRFSAERPKGSFSTLEIQRTEQGDSAMYLCASSKTGTELNQPQHFGDGTRLSIL.

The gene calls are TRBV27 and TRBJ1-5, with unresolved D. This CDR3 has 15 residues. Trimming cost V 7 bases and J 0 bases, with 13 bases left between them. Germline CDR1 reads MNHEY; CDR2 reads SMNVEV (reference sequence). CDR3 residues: CASMVRGNSNQPQHF. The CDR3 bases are TGTGCCAGCATGGTCCGAGGGAATAGCAATCAGCCCCAGCATTTT.

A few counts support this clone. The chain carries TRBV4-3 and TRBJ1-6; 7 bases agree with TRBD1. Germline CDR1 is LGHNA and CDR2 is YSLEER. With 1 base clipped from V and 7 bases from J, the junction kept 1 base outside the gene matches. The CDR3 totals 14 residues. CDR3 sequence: CASSQAQGNSPLHF. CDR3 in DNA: TGCGCCAGCAGCCAAGCACAGGGGAATTCACCCCTCCACTTT.

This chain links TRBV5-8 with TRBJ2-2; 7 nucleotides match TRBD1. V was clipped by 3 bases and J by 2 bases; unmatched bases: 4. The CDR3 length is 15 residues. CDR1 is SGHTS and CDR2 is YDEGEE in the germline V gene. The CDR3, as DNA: TGTGCCAGCAGCTGGACAGGACTCAACACCGGGGAGCTGTTTTTT. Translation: CASSWTGLNTGELFF.

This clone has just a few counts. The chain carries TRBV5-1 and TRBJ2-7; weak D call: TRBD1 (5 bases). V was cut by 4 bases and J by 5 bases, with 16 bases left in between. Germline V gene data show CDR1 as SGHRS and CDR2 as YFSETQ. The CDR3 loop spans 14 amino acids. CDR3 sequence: CASSPWTPTDEQYF. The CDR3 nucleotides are TGCGCCAGCAGCCCGTGGACACCGACTGACGAGCAGTACTTC.

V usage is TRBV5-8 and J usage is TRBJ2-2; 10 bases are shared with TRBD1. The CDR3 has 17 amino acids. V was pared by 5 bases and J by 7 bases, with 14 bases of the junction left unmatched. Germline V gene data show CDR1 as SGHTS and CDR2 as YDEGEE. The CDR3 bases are TGTGCCAGCAGATCCGGGACAGGGGATTTTCACGGCGGGGAGCTGTTTTTT. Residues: CASRSGTGDFHGGELFF.

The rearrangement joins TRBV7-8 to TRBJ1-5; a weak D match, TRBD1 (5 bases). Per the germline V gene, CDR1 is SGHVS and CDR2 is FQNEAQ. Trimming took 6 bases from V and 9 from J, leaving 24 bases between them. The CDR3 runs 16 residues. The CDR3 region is CASSSTTGTRDLPQHF. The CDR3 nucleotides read TGTGCCAGCAGTTCGACGACCGGGACCAGGGACTTGCCCCAGCATTTT.

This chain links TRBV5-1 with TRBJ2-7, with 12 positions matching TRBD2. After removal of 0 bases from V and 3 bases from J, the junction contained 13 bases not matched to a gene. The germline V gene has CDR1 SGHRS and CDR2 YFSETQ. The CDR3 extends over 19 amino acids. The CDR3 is CASSLVGVGTSGPRYEQYF. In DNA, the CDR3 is TGCGCCAGCAGCTTGGTCGGAGTAGGGACTAGCGGGCCCCGCTACGAGCAGTACTTC.

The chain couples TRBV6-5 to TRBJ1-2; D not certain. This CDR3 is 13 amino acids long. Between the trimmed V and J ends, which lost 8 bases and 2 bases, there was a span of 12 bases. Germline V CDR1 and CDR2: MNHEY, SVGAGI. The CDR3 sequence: CASRVSLNYGYTF. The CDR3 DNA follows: TGTGCCAGCCGTGTCTCCCTCAACTATGGCTACACCTTC.

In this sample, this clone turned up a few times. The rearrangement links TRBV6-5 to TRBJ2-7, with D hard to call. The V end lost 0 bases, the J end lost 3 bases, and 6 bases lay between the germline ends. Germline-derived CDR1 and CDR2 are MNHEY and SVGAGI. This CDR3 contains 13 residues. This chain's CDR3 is CASSYSVSYEQYF. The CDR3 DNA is TGTGCCAGCAGTTACTCTGTCAGCTACGAGCAGTACTTC.

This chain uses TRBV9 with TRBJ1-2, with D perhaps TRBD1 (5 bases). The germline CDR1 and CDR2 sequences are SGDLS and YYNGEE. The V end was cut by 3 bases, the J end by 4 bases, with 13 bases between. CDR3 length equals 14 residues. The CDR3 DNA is TGTGCCAGCAGCGGCAGACAGTTAATCTATGGCTACACCTTC. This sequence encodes CASSGRQLIYGYTF. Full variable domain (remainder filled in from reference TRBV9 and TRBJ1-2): DSGVTQTPKHLITATGQRVTLRCSPRSGDLSVYWYQQSLDQGLQFLIQYYNGEERAKGNILERFSAQQFPDLHSELNLSSLELGDSALYFCASSGRQLIYGYTFGSGTRLTVV.

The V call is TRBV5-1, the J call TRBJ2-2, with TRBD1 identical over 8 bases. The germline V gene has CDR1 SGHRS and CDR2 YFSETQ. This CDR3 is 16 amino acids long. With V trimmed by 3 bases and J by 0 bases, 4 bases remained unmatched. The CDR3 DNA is TGCGCCAGCAGCTCTGGGACAGGTTCGAACACCGGGGAGCTGTTTTTT. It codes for CASSSGTGSNTGELFF.

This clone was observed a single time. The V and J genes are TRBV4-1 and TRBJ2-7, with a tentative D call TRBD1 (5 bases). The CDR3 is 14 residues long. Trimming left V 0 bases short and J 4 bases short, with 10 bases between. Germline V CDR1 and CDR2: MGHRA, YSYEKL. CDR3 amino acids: CASSQDDSRYEQYF. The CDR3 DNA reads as TGCGCCAGCAGCCAAGATGACAGTCGTTACGAGCAGTACTTC.

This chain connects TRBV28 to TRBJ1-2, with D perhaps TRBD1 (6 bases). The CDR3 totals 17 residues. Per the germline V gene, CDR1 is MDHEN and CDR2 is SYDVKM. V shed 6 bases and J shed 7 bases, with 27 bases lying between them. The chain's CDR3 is CASSPLVTMDRRCGYTF. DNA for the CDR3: TGTGCCAGCAGCCCCTTAGTAACTATGGACAGACGCTGTGGCTACACCTTC.

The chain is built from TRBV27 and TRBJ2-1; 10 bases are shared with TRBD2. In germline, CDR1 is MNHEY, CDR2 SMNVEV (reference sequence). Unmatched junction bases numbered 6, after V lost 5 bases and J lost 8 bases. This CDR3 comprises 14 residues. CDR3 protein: CASSGLAGVHEQFF. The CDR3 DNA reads TGTGCCAGCAGTGGCCTAGCGGGAGTCCATGAGCAGTTCTTC.

CDR3 residues: CASSVAGQLYNEQFF. CDR3 bases: TGTGCCAGCAGCGTGGCGGGCCAGTTATACAATGAGCAGTTCTTC. The gene calls are TRBV9 and TRBJ2-1; the D gene is possibly TRBD2 (5 bases). Trimming shortened V by 2 bases and J by 4 bases, and 13 bases separated the two germline ends. Per the germline V gene, CDR1 is SGDLS and CDR2 is YYNGEE. The CDR3 runs to 15 residues.

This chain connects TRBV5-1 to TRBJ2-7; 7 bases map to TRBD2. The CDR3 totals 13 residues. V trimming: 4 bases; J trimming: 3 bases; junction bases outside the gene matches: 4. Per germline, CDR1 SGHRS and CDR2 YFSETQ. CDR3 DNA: TGCGCCAGCAGCCACACGGGGGGCTACGAGCAGTACTTC. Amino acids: CASSHTGGYEQYF.

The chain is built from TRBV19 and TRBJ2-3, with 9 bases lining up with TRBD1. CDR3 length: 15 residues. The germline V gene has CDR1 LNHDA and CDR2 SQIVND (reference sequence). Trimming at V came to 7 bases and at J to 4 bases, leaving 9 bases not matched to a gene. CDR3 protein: CASTRGQGIADTQYF. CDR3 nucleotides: TGTGCCAGTACGCGGGGACAGGGAATTGCAGATACGCAGTATTTT.

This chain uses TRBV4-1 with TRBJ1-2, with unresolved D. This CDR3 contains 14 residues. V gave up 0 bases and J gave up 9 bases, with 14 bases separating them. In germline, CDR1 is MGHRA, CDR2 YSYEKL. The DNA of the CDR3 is TGCGCCAGCAGCCAAGATAGGGTAGGAGGGAGCTACACCTTC. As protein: CASSQDRVGGSYTF.

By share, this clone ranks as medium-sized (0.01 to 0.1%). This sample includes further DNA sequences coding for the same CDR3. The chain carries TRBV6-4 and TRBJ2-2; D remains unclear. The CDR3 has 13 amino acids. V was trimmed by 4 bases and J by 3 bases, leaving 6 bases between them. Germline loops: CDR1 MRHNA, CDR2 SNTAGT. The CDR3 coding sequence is TGTGCCAGCAGTGGCGGAGACACCGGGGAGCTGTTTTTT. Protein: CASSGGDTGELFF.

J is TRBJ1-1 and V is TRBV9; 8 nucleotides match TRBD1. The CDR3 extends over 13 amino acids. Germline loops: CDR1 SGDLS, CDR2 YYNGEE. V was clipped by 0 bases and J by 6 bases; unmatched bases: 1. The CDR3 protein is CASSVGDRSEAFF. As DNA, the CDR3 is TGTGCCAGCAGCGTAGGGGACAGGTCTGAAGCTTTCTTT.

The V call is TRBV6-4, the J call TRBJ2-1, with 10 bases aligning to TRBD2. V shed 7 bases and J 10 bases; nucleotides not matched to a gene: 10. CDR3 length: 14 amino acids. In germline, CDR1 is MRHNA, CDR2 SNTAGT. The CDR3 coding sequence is TGTGCCAGCACCCCGAGCGGGAGGGCCTGGGAGCAGTTCTTC. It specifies CASTPSGRAWEQFF.

Written as DNA, the CDR3 is TGTGCCAGCAGCTACACTAGCGGGGGGGGGTATGAGCAGTTCTTC. It translates to CASSYTSGGGYEQFF. The chain carries TRBV7-3 and TRBJ2-1, with 13 positions matching TRBD2. This CDR3 region has 15 residues. J lost 8 bases, V lost 4 bases, and 5 bases had no gene match. The germline gives CDR1 SGHTA, CDR2 FQGTGA.